The clone carrying this T cell receptor (beta chain) was counted between two and nine times. Its antigen is still unknown. The germline and genes are mouse ones. The CDR3 end is not reached by the read, which stops 4 residues before it; the germline J gene fills it in. This specimen belongs to a study of CD8+ T cells in alopecia areata. As for the study in general: Each recipient was an approximately 7-11-week-old female C3H/HeJ mouse given skin from a roughly 6-13-month-old C3H/HeJ donor with spontaneous alopecia.

After pooling, cutaneous lymph node cells were sorted with CD4, CD8alpha, NKG2D, NKG2ACE and other markers. Study-wide results and limits: Relative to mice, TCR sharing across patients was less clear, a difference possibly HLA-related. Higher clonality and more expanded CD8+ clones appeared in lesional than normal scalp.

CDR1 is NNHDY, CDR2 SYVADS, per germline. The CDR3 totals 14 residues. Between the trimmed V and J ends, which lost 3 bases and 0 bases, there was a span of 9 bases. Extraction and reverse transcription of RNA yielded cDNA as the sequencing template. Generated by immunoSEQ multiplex PCR, the TCRdb table keeps only in-frame clones and is missing some. The sample holds around 300,000 clones, and no clone turns up only once. Sample: CD4+ T cells sorted from a lymph node. V is TRBV13-3 and J is TRBJ1-1; possibly TRBD1 for D (6 bases). This clonotype was sampled from a C3H/HeJ mouse with alopecia areata. Mouse strain MHC haplotype: H2-k. CDR3 amino acids: CASSGGTPNTEVFF. The CDR3 bases that were read are TGTGCCAGCAGTGGCGGGACACCAAACACA.